The next 25 T cell receptor beta chains were all read from a single sample in a study of identical twins (dated by TCRdb to the mid-2010s). Receptors were amplified or captured by 5' RACE. Sequencing was performed on an Illumina HiSeq 2000. The raw public data were reprocessed by TCRdb itself: fastp quality trimming at Q25, MiXCR clonotype calling, in-frame beta chains only. Each entry merges the rows of one CDR3 protein and shows their most common DNA and genes. Present in this sample are 200,000 to 250,000 distinct CDR3 sequences, over 5.5% of which were seen just once. Of the sample, less than 15% is held by the ten largest clones. This sample also belongs to another study, concerning T cells expressing NK-cell markers.

Sequenced sample: CD8+ T cells sorted from blood. All receptors come from a woman younger than 30 in good health.

This clonotype was counted ten times or more. The J gene is TRBJ2-1, the V gene TRBV11-2; 12 nucleotides align to TRBD2. The CDR3 runs 19 residues. The J segment lost 12 bases and the V segment lost 2 bases, leaving 20 bases of the junction unmatched. The germline V gene encodes CDR1 SGHAT and CDR2 FQNNGV. Written as DNA, the CDR3 is TGTGCCAGCAGCTTAACTCACCGTCTCGGACTAGCGGGAAAAAGGGTGCAGTTCTTC. Protein product: CASSLTHRLGLAGKRVQFF.

In this sample, this clonotype turned up a few times. The chain has TRBV4-3 and TRBJ2-7, with TRBD1 matching over 7 bases. The germline CDR1 and CDR2 sequences are LGHNA and YSLEER. The CDR3 spans 14 residues. V lost 3 bases and J lost 1; bases outside the gene matches: 3. CDR3 in amino acids: CASSQDRPSYEQYF. The CDR3 nucleotides read TGCGCCAGCAGCCAGGACAGGCCTTCCTACGAGCAGTACTTC.

This clonotype showed up just a few times. The chain is built from TRBV12-3 or TRBV12-4 and TRBJ2-7; D gene ambiguous. The CDR3 length is 13 residues. Deletions cut 3 bases from V and 5 bases from J, with 11 bases between. Written as DNA, the CDR3 is TGTGCCAGCAGTTTCTTGGCTTCGCACGAGCAGTACTTC. This sequence encodes CASSFLASHEQYF.

This clonotype was detected a few times. Here the CDR3 reads CASSYDRVTYEQYF. As DNA, the CDR3 is TGCGCCAGCAGCTACGACAGGGTCACCTACGAGCAGTACTTC. The J gene is TRBJ2-7, the V gene TRBV4-1; 7 bases map to TRBD1. V lost 5 bases, J lost 2 bases, and 6 bases stayed unmatched. This CDR3 contains 14 residues. Germline CDR1 MGHRA, CDR2 YSYEKL.

At least ten counts were recorded for this clonotype. The chain carries TRBV7-2 and TRBJ1-5, with D maybe TRBD1 (5 bases). CDR1 is SGHTA and CDR2 is FQGNSA in the germline V gene. The CDR3 consists of 14 residues. Between the trimmed V and J ends, which lost 1 base and 7 bases, there was a span of 11 bases. The CDR3 DNA reads as TGTGCCAGCAGCTTAGTCCAGGGTCAACAGCCCCAGCATTTT. Encoded protein: CASSLVQGQQPQHF.

There are a few counts of this clonotype. This chain links TRBV5-6 with TRBJ1-2, with D possibly matching TRBD1 (5 bases). The CDR3 contains 13 residues. Germline lookup yields CDR1 SGHDT and CDR2 YYEEEE. Trimming took off 5 bases at V and 2 bases at J, with 10 bases between the two ends. DNA for the CDR3: TGTGCCAGCAGTTCGACAGAGAACTATGGCTACACCTTC. This codes for CASSSTENYGYTF.

This clonotype was seen repeatedly, ten times or more. The rearrangement joins TRBV12-3 or TRBV12-4 to TRBJ1-2; possibly TRBD1 for D (5 bases). V dropped 6 bases and J dropped 3 bases, with 11 bases sitting between them. The CDR3 contains 13 residues. For the CDR3, the DNA is TGTGCCAGCAGCCACGGACAAGACTATGGCTACACCTTC. Encoded protein: CASSHGQDYGYTF.

This clonotype was detected a few times. The chain couples TRBV4-1 to TRBJ1-1; D is uncertain. Trimming removed 2 bases at V and 5 bases at J, with 6 bases between. Germline V gene sequence: CDR1 MGHRA, CDR2 YSYEKL. The CDR3 length is 12 residues. CDR3 loop: CASSQRETEAFF. The CDR3 bases are TGCGCCAGCAGCCAAAGGGAGACTGAAGCTTTCTTT.

This clonotype was seen repeatedly, ten times or more. V and J are TRBV7-2 and TRBJ1-1, with D unclear. V lost 10 bases, J lost 6 bases, and 15 bases lay in between. Germline-derived CDR1 and CDR2 are SGHTA and FQGNSA. The CDR3 sequence is 12 residues long. The CDR3 loop reads CATLEISPEAFF. The DNA of the CDR3 is TGTGCCACCCTAGAGATTTCGCCTGAAGCTTTCTTT.

The chain joins TRBV3-1 to TRBJ2-1; no clear D. The CDR3 contains 15 residues. Trimming pared 5 bases from V and 5 bases from J, leaving 16 bases between. Germline V gene sequence: CDR1 LGHDT, CDR2 YNNKEL (reference sequence). CDR3 nucleotide sequence: TGTGCCAGCAGCTTCTACATTGAAACACACAATGAGCAGTTCTTC. It codes for CASSFYIETHNEQFF.

This clonotype was seen a handful of times. In DNA form, the CDR3 reads TGTGCCAGCAGTTTCACGGGAGGCACAGATACGCAGTATTTT. It codes for CASSFTGGTDTQYF. J is TRBJ2-3 and V is TRBV12-3 or TRBV12-4, with D possibly TRBD2 on 6 matching bases. The ends were cut back, 3 bases at V and 1 base at J, with 8 bases in the middle. The CDR3 extends over 14 amino acids.

The chain joins TRBV5-1 to TRBJ2-2; weak D call: TRBD1 (6 bases). V lost 0 bases and J lost 2, with 11 bases in between. This CDR3 has 16 amino acids. Germline V gene lookup returns CDR1 SGHRS and CDR2 YFSETQ. As DNA, the CDR3 is TGCGCCAGCAGCTTGGCAGGGGCTCTCAACACCGGGGAGCTGTTTTTT. It encodes CASSLAGALNTGELFF.

This clonotype was recorded a few times. The chain carries TRBV11-2 and TRBJ1-6, with 8 bases aligning to TRBD1. CDR3 length equals 14 residues. V was pared by 5 bases and J by 11 bases, with 8 bases of the junction left unmatched. CDR1 and CDR2 (germline): SGHAT, FQNNGV. Written as DNA, the CDR3 is TGTGCCAGCAGCACAGGACAGGGTCGGGCACCCCTCCACTTT. Protein product: CASSTGQGRAPLHF.

A note on this clonotype: The junction and the germline gene differ at one end; a read error may be behind it. The chain joins TRBV27 to TRBJ2-1; D remains unclear. CDR1 is MNHEY and CDR2 is SMNVEV in the germline V gene (reference sequence). CDR3 length: 9 residues. The CDR3 loop is CASKGDGSF. The CDR3 bases are TGTGCCAGCAAAGGAGACGGGTCCTTC.

This sequence joins TRBV20-1 and TRBJ2-1; 16 bases map to TRBD2. The J segment lost 6 bases and the V segment lost 3 bases, leaving 8 bases of the junction unmatched. Germline-derived CDR1 and CDR2 are DFQATT and SNEGSKA (reference sequence). The CDR3 consists of 17 residues. The CDR3 coding sequence is TGCAGTGCTAGTTCCGGGACTAGCGGGAGGGGGGGCAATGAGCAGTTCTTC. It translates to CSASSGTSGRGGNEQFF.

This sequence joins TRBV3-1 and TRBJ2-7; 9 bases are a match to TRBD2. CDR3 size: 14 residues. Looked up from germline, CDR1 is LGHDT and CDR2 is YNNKEL (reference sequence). V lost 11 bases and J lost 3; bases outside the gene matches: 11. The CDR3 coding sequence is TGTGCCGCCGAAGGGGGAGCGGGAGGCTACGAGCAGTACTTC. Encoded protein: CAAEGGAGGYEQYF.

This clonotype was detected a few times. The chain employs TRBV7-9 and TRBJ2-3; 9 bases line up with TRBD2. Unmatched junction bases numbered 11, after V lost 4 bases and J lost 3 bases. The CDR3 spans 17 residues. Germline values: CDR1 SEHNR, CDR2 FQNEAQ (reference sequence). Here the CDR3 reads CASSSPLASGETDTQYF. In DNA form, the CDR3 reads TGTGCCAGCAGCTCACCCCTGGCTAGCGGGGAGACAGATACGCAGTATTTT.

The chain is built from TRBV11-3 and TRBJ2-5, with TRBD2 identical over 8 bases. Germline V gives CDR1 SGHNT, CDR2 YENEEA. Losses at the gene ends were 6 bases for V and 5 bases for J; bases not matched to a gene: 11. This CDR3 spans 15 amino acids. CDR3 bases: TGTGCCAGCAGTCGACCGGGACTAGAGTGGGAGACCCAGTACTTC. It codes for CASSRPGLEWETQYF.

This clonotype was recorded many times. The chain couples TRBV12-3 or TRBV12-4 to TRBJ1-2; no firm D call. V dropped 3 bases and J dropped 6 bases, with 11 bases sitting between them. The CDR3 is 13 residues long. In DNA form, the CDR3 reads TGTGCCAGCAGTTTGGGCGAATTCCATGGCTACACCTTC. As protein: CASSLGEFHGYTF.

In its sample, this clonotype was seen a few times. The rearrangement uses TRBV10-2 and TRBJ2-7; 8 bases are shared with TRBD2. Trimming at V came to 2 bases and at J to 4 bases, leaving 4 bases not matched to a gene. CDR1 is WSHSY and CDR2 is SAAADI in the germline V gene. There are 14 residues in the CDR3. As DNA, the CDR3 is TGCGCCAGCAGTGAGGCGGGGGGCAATTACGAGCAGTACTTC. It is translated as CASSEAGGNYEQYF.

This clonotype showed up just a few times. The V call is TRBV27, the J call TRBJ1-1; D perhaps matches TRBD1 (5 bases). V was cut by 2 bases and J by 4 bases, with 11 bases left in between. Germline V lookup: CDR1 MNHEY, CDR2 SMNVEV (reference sequence). The CDR3 loop spans 14 amino acids. The CDR3 bases are TGTGCCAGCAGTTTAAGGGGTCCGGTCACTGAAGCTTTCTTT. Amino acid sequence: CASSLRGPVTEAFF.

The V and J genes are TRBV7-9 and TRBJ2-7; 8 bases map to TRBD2. Germline V gives CDR1 SEHNR, CDR2 FQNEAQ (reference sequence). CDR3 size: 16 residues. V shed 5 bases, J shed 7 bases, and the junction held 16 bases outside the gene matches. The CDR3 sequence is CASSPASGFANLEQYF. For the CDR3, the DNA is TGTGCCAGCAGCCCCGCTAGCGGGTTCGCAAATTTGGAGCAGTACTTC.

The table lists this clonotype with a few counts. V usage is TRBV9 and J usage is TRBJ1-4; D unresolved. The V and J ends lost 0 bases and 8 bases respectively, with 11 bases between them. Germline CDR1 and CDR2: SGDLS and YYNGEE. This CDR3 comprises 14 residues. The CDR3 loop reads CASSVGQPNEKLFF. CDR3 nucleotides: TGTGCCAGCAGCGTAGGCCAGCCGAACGAAAAACTGTTTTTT. Supplemented by reference TRBV9 and TRBJ1-4, the full variable domain reads DSGVTQTPKHLITATGQRVTLRCSPRSGDLSVYWYQQSLDQGLQFLIQYYNGEERAKGNILERFSAQQFPDLHSELNLSSLELGDSALYFCASSVGQPNEKLFFGSGTQLSVL.

This clonotype was seen at least ten times. The chain uses TRBV9 and TRBJ2-3, with 9 nucleotides matching TRBD2. This CDR3 region has 17 residues. Germline CDR1 and CDR2: SGDLS and YYNGEE. J gave up 2 bases and V 0 bases, and 7 bases lay outside the gene matches. The CDR3 is CASSVGDSGGVTDTQYF. CDR3 sequence (DNA): TGTGCCAGCAGCGTAGGAGATAGCGGGGGAGTCACAGATACGCAGTATTTT.

There are many counts of this clonotype. The genes are TRBV6-5 and TRBJ2-5; 11 nucleotides align to TRBD2. The CDR3 contains 15 residues. Trimming cost V 2 bases and J 4 bases; bases outside gene matches: 3. The V gene's germline CDR1 is MNHEY and CDR2 SVGAGI. The CDR3 loop reads CASSYGLAGGETQYF. The CDR3 DNA is TGTGCCAGCAGTTACGGCCTAGCGGGAGGAGAGACCCAGTACTTC.